Each of the 5 T cell receptor beta chains below was sequenced from the same sample in a study of T cells in Graves' hyperthyroidism and ophthalmopathy. RNA transcripts gave rise to amplified TCR beta CDR3 regions. The study used the HTBI primer set for a first-round RT-PCR of the TCR CDR3. Using its own MiXCR run on the multiplex PCR reads, TCRdb lists one record per CDR3 protein. The data show nearly 750,000 distinct CDR3 sequences, approximately 36% seen once. The sample comprised blood. These receptors were collected from a woman between 35 and 50 years old with Graves' hyperthyroidism.

This clonotype was recorded at least ten times. At one boundary the junction diverges from the germline segment, which might be a read error. This rearrangement joins TRBV7-7 to TRBJ2-7; 7 bases map to TRBD1. Looked up from germline, CDR1 is SSHAT and CDR2 is FNYEAQ (reference sequence). The CDR3 contains 14 residues. The CDR3 sequence is CASSYRQGSYEQYF. The DNA for the CDR3 is TGTGCTAGCAGCTACCGACAGGGATCCTACGAGCAGTACTTC.

The chain recombines TRBV28 with TRBJ2-5; 7 bases match TRBD1. Germline lookup yields CDR1 MDHEN and CDR2 SYDVKM. The ends lost 6 bases at V and 1 base at J; junction bases unmatched: 8. This CDR3 is built from 15 residues. CDR3 in amino acids: CASRPKRQGQETQYF. The CDR3, as DNA: TGTGCCAGCAGGCCAAAGAGACAGGGCCAAGAGACCCAGTACTTC.

In this sample, this clonotype turned up a few times. Here the CDR3 reads CASSVGPGGYQETQYF. In DNA, the CDR3 is TGTGCCAGCAGTGTCGGGCCAGGGGGGTACCAAGAGACCCAGTACTTC. This chain uses TRBV6-5 with TRBJ2-5, with TRBD1 as a possible D gene (7 bases). The V gene's germline CDR1 is MNHEY and CDR2 SVGAGI. The CDR3 sequence is 16 residues long. V was trimmed by 5 bases and J by 0 bases, leaving 16 bases between them.

The chain is built from TRBV19 and TRBJ1-1; no clear D gene. V was trimmed by 7 bases and J by 8 bases, leaving 23 bases between them. In germline, CDR1 is LNHDA, CDR2 SQIVND (reference sequence). The CDR3 is made up of 15 amino acids. The DNA of the CDR3 is TGTGCCAGTAAACTGGCCCCAGAAGTTATTGGAGAAGCTTTCTTT. Protein sequence: CASKLAPEVIGEAFF. The full variable domain, rest sourced from reference TRBV19 and TRBJ1-1, is DGGITQSPKYLFRKEGQNVTLSCEQNLNHDAMYWYRQDPGQGLRLIYYSQIVNDFQKGDIAEGYSVSREKKESFPLTVTSAQKNPTAFYLCASKLAPEVIGEAFFGQGTRLTVV.

The CDR3 loop reads CASGKGGPEETQYF. CDR3 in DNA: TGTGCCAGCGGTAAGGGAGGGCCTGAAGAGACCCAGTACTTC. The chain links TRBV7-2 to TRBJ2-5, with 7 nucleotides matching TRBD2. From germline, CDR1 is SGHTA and CDR2 FQGNSA. V shed 8 bases and J 3 bases; nucleotides not matched to a gene: 9. The CDR3 is 14 amino acids.